This T cell receptor (beta chain) was captured in a study of blood T cells in healthy people across ages (dated by TCRdb to between 2014 and 2017). Describing the broader study: In model experiments, template switching captured about one uniquely barcoded TCR beta cDNA molecule for every two T cells. The study measured age-related changes in TCR beta repertoire diversity using deep sequencing normalized with unique cDNA molecular identifiers. The donors were divided into four age groups: young (average around 16 years), middle-aged (around 41), aged (about 60) and long-lived (about 90). To avoid experimental bias, donors of different ages were distributed randomly across sequencing lanes. The study analyzed two additional independent replicas of 1 million unique cDNA reads from the same blood draw for two donors, one aged 18 to 30 and one aged 80 or older.

Trimming takes 3 bases from V and 13 bases from J, and the germline ends sit 14 bases apart. The germline V gene sets CDR1 to SGDLS and CDR2 to YYNGEE. Spanning cysteine to phenylalanine, the CDR3 consists of 12 amino acids. The sequence is cut down to CDR3 DNA, 36 bases in frame from base 1. Library method: 5' RACE. This sample was sequenced with an Illumina HiSeq 2500. A second PCR of about 6 to 11 cycles was performed with a sample-barcoded 5' primer and a J-beta primer mix. Each TCR beta cDNA molecule received a unique molecular identifier from a template-switch 5' adaptor carrying 12 random nucleotides. Each sample yielded at least 2.5 million CDR3-containing paired-end reads. The Mint cDNA synthesis kit, primed by a TRBC-specific oligonucleotide, was used to synthesize first-strand cDNA from all RNA. Following uracil-DNA glycosylase treatment, all cDNA underwent a first 18-cycle PCR with the universal primers M1SS and BC2_uni_R. As for the original processing: For normalization, 1 million high-quality reads, each with a distinct molecular identifier, were randomly selected from each sample. Reads sharing molecular identifiers were discarded rather than binned into consensus sequences. MiTCR, run with a Q25 quality threshold and the strictest error-elimination algorithm, handled CDR3 identification, clonotype clustering and error correction. A nonparametric unseen species model with Euler transformation was used to estimate lower-bound total TCR beta diversity. Using fastp at Q25 and MiXCR, TCRdb reprocessed the public reads and kept productive beta chains. Entries are consolidated by CDR3 protein sequence, retaining the most common genes and DNA. The V and J calls here are based on TCRdb, not the publication. Counted in this sample were 1.2 million to 1.5 million distinct CDR3 sequences; roughly 60% of them appeared once. The leading ten clones occupy about 6.7% of the sample.

Note on this clonotype: No antigen is known for it. Base-call qualities are not available, and no considerably larger clone is one nucleotide away.

The paper's findings and limits, for the study overall: There was a strong correlation between observed TCR beta diversity and the percentage of naive T cells measured by flow cytometry. Total diversity estimates from one million sequenced T cells were considered lower bounds and underestimates. Compared with the aged group, more naive CD4+ T cells, fewer expanded clones and increased TCR diversity were shown by the long-lived group, suggesting age selection. As age increased, observed TCR beta diversity per million T cells dropped in a roughly linear way, and a significant reduction was already evident by age roughly 36. Bulk unsorted PBMC profiling prevented conclusive comparison of naive and antigen-experienced compartments. The CMV infection status of donors was not known, potentially confounding age-related changes in expanded clonotypes.

Donors were 40 or so systemically healthy Caucasian individuals from Russia aged roughly 6 to 90 years. Around 10 milliliters of peripheral blood were collected from each donor into EDTA-treated Vacutainer tubes. Ficoll-Paque density-gradient centrifugation was used to isolate PBMCs, with at least 7 million obtained per sample. Trizol reagent was used to extract total RNA from PBMCs, with at least 5.5 micrograms per sample. Naive CD45RAhigh/CD27high T cell percentages were measured by flow cytometry on a PBMC aliquot from every donor. The rearranged segments are TRBV9 and TRBJ2-4, with the D gene call left open. The sequence was collected from a man between 18 and 35 years old in good health. Sequences were obtained from blood. Read as DNA, the sequence is TGTGCCAGCAGCGACCTTGATATGGAGCAGTACTTC. This translates into CASSDLDMEQYF.